What follows describes a single T cell receptor beta chain. Its target is not known. This entry is derived from a study of cytomegalovirus exposure and HLA in healthy donors. Study results and caveats: The study put around 180 TCR beta chains on its list as cytomegalovirus-associated. Despite most TCR sequences being rare, some public TCRs occurred in many donors.

Primers: 60 Vbeta forward and 13 Jbeta reverse. The data were produced by immunoSEQ multiplex PCR, yet TCRdb's version contains in-frame clones alone and is incomplete. Of nearly 100,000 clones listed, approximately 76% are singletons. Healthy bone marrow donors made up the donors. The CDR3 extends over 13 amino acids. Trimming took 6 bases from V and 6 from J; bases not matched to a gene: 6. CDR1 is SGHNT and CDR2 is YENEEA in the germline V gene. This TCR was recovered from a woman aged 60 to 75 in good health and CMV-seropositive. The sequencing sample was made of PBMCs. The rearrangement links TRBV11-3 to TRBJ2-3; 7 bases match TRBD1. Here the CDR3 reads CASSLDRHDTQYF. The CDR3 DNA reads TGTGCCAGCAGTTTGGACAGGCACGATACGCAGTATTTT.